These T cell receptor beta chains were read from a single sample in a study of T cell changes during pregnancy in multiple sclerosis. Only in-frame clones appear in the TCRdb table, and some are missing; sequencing was by immunoSEQ multiplex PCR. The sample lists 68,000 or so clones, about 91% occurring once. The sample was peripheral blood, taken in the second trimester of pregnancy. The receptor source for this set is a female donor in good health, enrolled as a control in a pregnancy study. The CDR3 runs from the conserved cysteine through the conserved F or W. Each record gives: clone size, CDR3 length, D gene, J gene, V gene, CDR3 DNA, CDR3 protein. The D gene is left open where the match is weak. Clone size is shown for a subset of rows, as once, few, many or a class of expanded clone.

clone_size: .
cdr3_length: 14
d_call: .
j_call: TRBJ2-2
v_call: TRBV4-1
cdr3_nt: TGCGCCAGCAGCCAACTTATGAGCCCCGGGGAGCTGTTTTTT
cdr3_aa: CASSQLMSPGELFF

clone_size: .
cdr3_length: 14
d_call: .
j_call: TRBJ1-1
v_call: TRBV5-1
cdr3_nt: TGCGCCAGCACCCAGTACGGCGGGGACACTGAAGCTTTCTTT
cdr3_aa: CASTQYGGDTEAFF

clone_size: .
cdr3_length: 15
d_call: TRBD2
j_call: TRBJ2-1
v_call: TRBV6-1
cdr3_nt: TGTGCCGGACACGCAGGGACTAGCTGGAGGAATGAGCAGTTCTTC
cdr3_aa: CAGHAGTSWRNEQFF

clone_size: .
cdr3_length: 12
d_call: .
j_call: TRBJ1-2
v_call: TRBV2
cdr3_nt: TGTGCCAGCAGTGGGCAGCGTTATGGCTACACCTTC
cdr3_aa: CASSGQRYGYTF

clone_size: .
cdr3_length: 17
d_call: .
j_call: TRBJ2-1
v_call: TRBV21-1
cdr3_nt: TGTGCCAGCAGCAAAGCGGGTGTTGCTCTAGCGGGCCATGAGCAGTTCTTC
cdr3_aa: CASSKAGVALAGHEQFF

clone_size: .
cdr3_length: 16
d_call: TRBD1
j_call: TRBJ1-5
v_call: TRBV27
cdr3_nt: TGTGCCAGCAGAGCCTCAGGGGGCCGGAGCAATCAGCCCCAGCATTTT
cdr3_aa: CASRASGGRSNQPQHF

clone_size: .
cdr3_length: 12
d_call: .
j_call: TRBJ1-3
v_call: TRBV6-6
cdr3_nt: TGTGCCAGGATGGGCGCTGGAAACACCATATATTTT
cdr3_aa: CARMGAGNTIYF

clone_size: .
cdr3_length: 15
d_call: .
j_call: TRBJ2-2
v_call: TRBV28
cdr3_nt: TGTGCCAGCAGTTACCCCGACAGGAGCACCGGGGAGCTGTTTTTT
cdr3_aa: CASSYPDRSTGELFF

clone_size: .
cdr3_length: 16
d_call: .
j_call: TRBJ2-2
v_call: TRBV25-1
cdr3_nt: TGTGCCAGCAGTGAAAGTAAAGGGGTCAACACCGGGGAGCTGTTTTTT
cdr3_aa: CASSESKGVNTGELFF

clone_size: .
cdr3_length: 13
d_call: TRBD2
j_call: TRBJ2-7
v_call: TRBV29-1
cdr3_nt: TGCAGCGTTGAAGTAGCGGGAGACTACGAGCAGTACTTC
cdr3_aa: CSVEVAGDYEQYF

clone_size: once
cdr3_length: 13
d_call: .
j_call: TRBJ2-7
v_call: TRBV28
cdr3_nt: TGTGCCAGCACCGCCGGGGACTCCATTGAGCAGTACTTC
cdr3_aa: CASTAGDSIEQYF

clone_size: .
cdr3_length: 14
d_call: .
j_call: TRBJ1-1
v_call: TRBV2
cdr3_nt: TGTGCCAGCCACGGTCCGGGGAGGAACACTGAAGCTTTCTTT
cdr3_aa: CASHGPGRNTEAFF